This entry lists 12 T cell receptor beta chains sequenced from one sample in a study of CD8+ T cells in alopecia areata. In each case, RNA was isolated and then reverse transcribed into cDNA as the sequencing template. Measured with immunoSEQ multiplex PCR; TCRdb has only the in-frame clones, and not every one. Of about 200,000 clones listed, roughly two fifths are singletons. The treatment here: oral pan-JAK inhibitor, 5-10 mg twice daily. The sequenced sample was CD4+ T cells sorted from blood, obtained at approximately week 30, from a patient treated with tofacitinib. The receptors were gathered from a human donor with alopecia areata.

This clone was counted a few times. This chain links TRBV29-1 with TRBJ2-1; the D gene is possibly TRBD1 (5 bases). The germline CDR1 and CDR2 sequences are SQVTM and ANQGSEA. This CDR3 comprises 17 residues. Trimming pared 6 bases from V and 5 bases from J, leaving 26 bases between. DNA for the CDR3: TGCAGCGTCGCCTCCCTCCCAGGGTGGGATCTGGACAATGAGCAGTTCTTC. It is translated as CSVASLPGWDLDNEQFF.

The gene calls are TRBV30 and TRBJ1-5; TRBD1 matches 8 bases. Germline V gives CDR1 GTSNPN, CDR2 SVGIG (reference sequence). The CDR3 is 15 residues long. Unmatched junction bases numbered 9, after V lost 2 bases and J lost 6 bases. This chain's CDR3 is CAWSSGQGTGQPQHF. CDR3 nucleotides: TGTGCCTGGAGTTCTGGACAGGGTACAGGTCAGCCCCAGCATTTT.

The chain employs TRBV4-1 and TRBJ2-7; D not resolved. CDR3 size: 12 residues. V lost 1 base and J lost 7, with 8 bases in between. Germline CDR1 reads MGHRA; CDR2 reads YSYEKL. The DNA of the CDR3 is TGCGCCAGCAGCCAAGTATTCGAGGAGCAGTACTTC. This codes for CASSQVFEEQYF.

This clone was recorded a few times. The rearrangement links TRBV29-1 to TRBJ2-1; D possibly corresponds to TRBD1 (6 bases). Germline V lookup: CDR1 SQVTM, CDR2 ANQGSEA. The CDR3 extends over 12 amino acids. The germline V and J ends were trimmed by 8 bases and 12 bases, with 20 bases remaining between them. DNA for the CDR3: TGCAGCATCCAAGGGGGAGTGGGGGCGCAGTTCTTC. Translated: CSIQGGVGAQFF.

There are a few counts of this clone. The rearrangement uses TRBV19 and TRBJ1-1; 7 positions match TRBD1. V lost 3 bases and J lost 1; bases outside the gene matches: 2. Germline CDR1 is LNHDA and CDR2 is SQIVND (reference sequence). The CDR3 is 14 amino acids. As DNA, the CDR3 is TGTGCCAGTAGTATGGGACAGCCGAACACTGAAGCTTTCTTT. It yields the protein CASSMGQPNTEAFF.

V usage is TRBV5-4 and J usage is TRBJ2-7; 10 bases line up with TRBD2. CDR3 length: 14 residues. Germline lookup yields CDR1 SGHNT and CDR2 YYREEE (reference sequence). V lost 4 bases, J lost 6 bases, and 7 bases stayed unmatched. CDR3 DNA: TGTGCCAGCAGCCGAGGACTAGCGGTACTCGAGCAGTACTTC. This gives the protein CASSRGLAVLEQYF. Using reference TRBV5-4 and TRBJ2-7 for the parts outside the CDR3, the full variable domain is ETGVTQSPTHLIKTRGQQVTLRCSSQSGHNTVSWYQQALGQGPQFIFQYYREEENGRGNFPPRFSGLQFPNYSSELNVNALELDDSALYLCASSRGLAVLEQYFGPGTRLTVT.

This clone was seen only a few times. The rearrangement uses TRBV29-1 and TRBJ2-7, with TRBD2 identical over 14 bases. CDR1 is SQVTM, CDR2 ANQGSEA, per germline. The CDR3 consists of 16 residues. Trimming took 5 bases from V and 3 from J; bases not matched to a gene: 9. In DNA, the CDR3 is TGCAGCGTTTACGAGGCCGGGACTAGCGGGAGCTACGAGCAGTACTTC. This codes for CSVYEAGTSGSYEQYF.

The chain employs TRBV4-2 and TRBJ2-7; maybe TRBD2 (6 bases). There are 17 residues in the CDR3. Germline V CDR1 and CDR2: LGHNA, YNFKEQ. The V end lost 0 bases, the J end lost 4 bases, and 19 bases lay between the germline ends. CDR3 in DNA: TGTGCCAGCAGCCAAGATCCCCTGACGGGAGCTGGTTACGAGCAGTACTTC. This translates into CASSQDPLTGAGYEQYF.

The chain carries TRBV6-6 and TRBJ2-2; possible D gene TRBD2, 6 bases. The CDR3 consists of 13 residues. The ends were cut back, 6 bases at V and 1 base at J, with 6 bases in the middle. Looked up from germline, CDR1 is MNHNY and CDR2 is SVGAGI (reference sequence). The CDR3 sequence: CASRRENTGELFF. The CDR3 bases are TGTGCCAGCAGGCGGGAGAACACCGGGGAGCTGTTTTTT.

The rearrangement links TRBV5-6 to TRBJ2-2; maybe TRBD2 (5 bases). V was shortened by 7 bases and J by 0 bases, with 16 bases between the two germline ends. Per germline, CDR1 SGHDT and CDR2 YYEEEE. The CDR3 runs to 16 residues. This chain's CDR3 is CASVRRYTSNTGELFF. As DNA, the CDR3 is TGTGCCAGCGTACGGAGGTACACCTCGAACACCGGGGAGCTGTTTTTT.

Regarding this clone: This may come from a read error, since a much larger clone is one base off. V and J are TRBV7-9 and TRBJ2-5, with TRBD1 matching 8 bases. In germline, CDR1 is SEHNR, CDR2 FQNEAQ (reference sequence). The CDR3 sequence is 13 residues long. Trimming removed 4 bases from V and 5 bases from J; junction bases left unmatched: 3. The CDR3 region is CASSWGQAETQYF. The CDR3 DNA follows: TGTGCCAGCAGCTGGGGACAGGCGGAGACCCAGTACTTC.

V gene TRBV4-1 combines with J gene TRBJ1-4; no clear D gene. The V end was cut by 4 bases, the J end by 0 bases, with 9 bases between. There are 15 residues in the CDR3. Germline V gives CDR1 MGHRA, CDR2 YSYEKL. In DNA, the CDR3 is TGCGCCAGCAGCCGCATGACAACAACTAATGAAAAACTGTTTTTT. Translating gives CASSRMTTTNEKLFF.